This T cell receptor (beta chain) was documented in a study of CD8+ T cells in alopecia areata. Trimming took off 5 bases at V and 6 bases at J, with 17 bases between the two ends. Germline-derived CDR1 and CDR2 are SGHVS and FQNEAQ. This CDR3 contains 14 residues. RNA was isolated and reverse transcribed to cDNA, the sequencing template. Libraries were prepared by immunoSEQ multiplex PCR; TCRdb keeps only in-frame clonotypes and omits some of them. There are about 150,000 clones in the sample; around 87% occur only once, and about 15% lies in the top ten. The TCR originated in a human donor with alopecia areata. This sequence joins TRBV7-8 and TRBJ2-7; no clear D. The specimen comprised CD8+ T cells sorted from blood, sampled at week 0. CDR3 bases: TGTGCCAGCAGCCCCGGGCCTCCCGCAGGCGAGCAGTACTTC. Translated: CASSPGPPAGEQYF.